This TCR beta chain was sequenced for a study of graft-versus-host responses after intestinal transplantation. Study in general: Multivisceral, liver-intestinal, or isolated intestinal transplants were given to recipients. After anti-thymocyte globulin induction, recipients took tacrolimus and steroids for 2 to 3 years.

Study-level points and caveats: Allograft graft-versus-host to host-versus-graft clonal ratios ran high in patients with graft-donor T cell macrochimerism.

Repertoires were generated with immunoSEQ multiplex PCR, while TCRdb's copy carries only in-frame clones and drops some. The data show 20,000 to 25,000 clones, around 43% seen once. Responders (around 200,000, CFSE-labeled) were co-plated with around 200,000 irradiated, violet-dye-labeled stimulators. At the end of the reaction, proliferating CFSE-low CD3+CD4+ and CD3+CD8+ responders were sorted. This CDR3 contains 14 residues. V dropped 2 bases and J dropped 5 bases, with 10 bases sitting between them. CDR1 and CDR2 (germline): SGHRS, YFSETQ. This clone occurred a few times. Sequenced here: alloreactive CD8+ T cells from a mixed lymphocyte reaction culture, sampled before intestinal transplant. Subset indicated: CFSE-low proliferating T cells sorted from roughly 6-day pre-transplant mixed lymphocyte reaction (GvH or HvG direction). This receptor was identified in a human patient who received an intestinal transplant. The chain has TRBV5-1 and TRBJ2-2; D remains ambiguous. The chain's CDR3 is CASSLNTWTGELFF. The CDR3 DNA reads as TGCGCCAGCAGCTTAAACACTTGGACCGGGGAGCTGTTTTTT.